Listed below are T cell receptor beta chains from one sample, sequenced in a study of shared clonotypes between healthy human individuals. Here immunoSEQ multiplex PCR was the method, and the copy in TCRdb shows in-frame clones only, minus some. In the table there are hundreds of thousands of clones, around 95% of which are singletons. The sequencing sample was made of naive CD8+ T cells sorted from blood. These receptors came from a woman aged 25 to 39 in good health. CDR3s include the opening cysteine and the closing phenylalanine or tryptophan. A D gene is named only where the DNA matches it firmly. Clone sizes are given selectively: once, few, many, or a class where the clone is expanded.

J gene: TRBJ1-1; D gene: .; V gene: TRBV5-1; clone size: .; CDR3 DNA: TGCGCCAGCACCCGGGGACGGGGGCCCACTGAAGCTTTCTTT; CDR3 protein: CASTRGRGPTEAFF
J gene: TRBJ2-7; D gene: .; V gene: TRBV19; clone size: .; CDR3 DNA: TGTGCCAGTAGTATCTGGGCAGGGAAAGCCCACGAGCAGTACTTC; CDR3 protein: CASSIWAGKAHEQYF
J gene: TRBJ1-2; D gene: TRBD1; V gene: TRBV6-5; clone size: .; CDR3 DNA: TGTGCCAGCAGGGAGTCGACAGGGACTCATCCCGGCTACACCTTC; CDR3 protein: CASRESTGTHPGYTF
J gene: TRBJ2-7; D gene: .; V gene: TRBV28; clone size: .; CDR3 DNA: TGTGCCAGCAGTTTTAGATTCCCGGACTACGAGCAGTACTTC; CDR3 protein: CASSFRFPDYEQYF
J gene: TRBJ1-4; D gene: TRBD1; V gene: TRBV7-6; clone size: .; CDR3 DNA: TGTGCCAGCAGCTCGCGTCAGGGGGCGACTAATGAAAAACTGTTTTTT; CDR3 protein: CASSSRQGATNEKLFF
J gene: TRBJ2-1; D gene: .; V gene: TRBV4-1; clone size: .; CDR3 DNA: TGCGCCAGCAGCTTGGACCCGTTATATGAGCAGTTCTTC; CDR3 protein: CASSLDPLYEQFF
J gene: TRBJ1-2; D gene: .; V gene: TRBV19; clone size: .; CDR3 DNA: TGTGCCAGTCAGGGCATGAGTCCTGGCTACACCTTC; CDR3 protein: CASQGMSPGYTF
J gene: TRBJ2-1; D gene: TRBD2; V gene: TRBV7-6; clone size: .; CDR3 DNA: TGTGCCAGCAGCTTAGCGCTCCGGGAGGGCCGTGAGCAGTTCTTC; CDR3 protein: CASSLALREGREQFF
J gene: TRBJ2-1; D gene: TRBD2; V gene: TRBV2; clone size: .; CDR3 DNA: TGTGCCAGCAGTACTAGCGTGCCCTACAATGAGCAGTTCTTC; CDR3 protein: CASSTSVPYNEQFF
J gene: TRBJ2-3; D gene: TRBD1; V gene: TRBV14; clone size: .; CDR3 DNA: TGTGCCAGCAGGCCCGGACAGGGGGATACGCAGTATTTT; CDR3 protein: CASRPGQGDTQYF
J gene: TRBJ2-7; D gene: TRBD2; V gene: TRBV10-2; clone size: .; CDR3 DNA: TGCGCCAGCATAGCTAGCGGGAGGGGCGAGCAGTACTTC; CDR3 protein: CASIASGRGEQYF
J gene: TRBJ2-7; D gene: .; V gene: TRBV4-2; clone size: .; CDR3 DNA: TGTGCCAGCAGTGAAGATTACAGGCGCAGGGACGAGCAGTACTTC; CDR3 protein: CASSEDYRRRDEQYF
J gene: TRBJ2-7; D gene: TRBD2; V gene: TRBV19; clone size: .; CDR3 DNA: TGTGCCAGTAGTATACGACTAGCGCCTAACGAGCAGTACTTC; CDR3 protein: CASSIRLAPNEQYF
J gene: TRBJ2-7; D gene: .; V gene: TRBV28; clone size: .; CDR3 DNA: TGTGCCAGCAGTCCTTGGTCCTACGAGCAGTACTTC; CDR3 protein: CASSPWSYEQYF
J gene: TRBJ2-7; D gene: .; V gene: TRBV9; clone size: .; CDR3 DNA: TGTGCCAGCAGCCCCCTTAGCTCCTACGAGCAGTACTTC; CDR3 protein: CASSPLSSYEQYF
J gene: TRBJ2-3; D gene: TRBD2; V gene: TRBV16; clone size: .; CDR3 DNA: TGTGCCAGCAGCCAATGGACTAGCGGGAGCGCAGATACGCAGTATTTT; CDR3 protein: CASSQWTSGSADTQYF
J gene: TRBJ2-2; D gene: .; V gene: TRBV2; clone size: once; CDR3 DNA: TGTGCCAGCAGTACCTTCGAGACAGTCGGTGGCGGGGAGCTGTTTTTT; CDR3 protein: CASSTFETVGGGELFF
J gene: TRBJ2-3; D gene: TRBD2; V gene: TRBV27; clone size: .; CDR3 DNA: TGTGCCAGCAGTTTGGGCGGGGGTACGCAGTATTTT; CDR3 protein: CASSLGGGTQYF
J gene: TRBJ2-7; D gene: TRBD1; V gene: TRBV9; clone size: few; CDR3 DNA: TGTGCCAGCAGAGGACAGGGCTCCTACGAGCAGTACTTC; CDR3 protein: CASRGQGSYEQYF
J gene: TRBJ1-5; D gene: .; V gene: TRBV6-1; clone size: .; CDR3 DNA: TGTGCCAGCAGTGACCCGGGGCCAGGTCAGCCCCAGCATTTT; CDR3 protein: CASSDPGPGQPQHF
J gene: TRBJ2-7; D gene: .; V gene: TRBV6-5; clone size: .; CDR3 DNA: TGTGCCAGCAGTTACAGTGGTGGCGAGCAGTACTTC; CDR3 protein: CASSYSGGEQYF
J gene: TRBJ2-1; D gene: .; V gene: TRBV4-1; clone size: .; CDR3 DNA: TGCGCCAGCAGCCAAGAGTGGGCCAACAATGAGCAGTTCTTC; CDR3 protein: CASSQEWANNEQFF
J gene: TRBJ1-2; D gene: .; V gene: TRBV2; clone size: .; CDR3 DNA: TGTGCCAGCAGTGAAGGACGGCGGCCTGATGGCTACACCTTC; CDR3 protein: CASSEGRRPDGYTF
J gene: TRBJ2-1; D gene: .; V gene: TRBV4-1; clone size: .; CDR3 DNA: TGCGCCAGCAGCCAAGTAGATAGACTCAATGAGCAGTTCTTC; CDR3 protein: CASSQVDRLNEQFF
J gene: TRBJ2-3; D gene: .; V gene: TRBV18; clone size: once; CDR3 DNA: TGTGCCAGCTCACCCTCTACTGCTGGACAGATTAGCACAGATACGCAGTATTTT; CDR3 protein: CASSPSTAGQISTDTQYF
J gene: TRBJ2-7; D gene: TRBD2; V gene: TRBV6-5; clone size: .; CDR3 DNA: TGTGCCAGCACACCCGACTCGGGGGGTTGGGGGGAGCAGTACTTC; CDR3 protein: CASTPDSGGWGEQYF
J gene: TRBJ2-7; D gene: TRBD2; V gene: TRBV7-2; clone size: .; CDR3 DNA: TGTGCCAGCAGCTTTACTAGCGGGAGGACCAACGAGCAGTACTTC; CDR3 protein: CASSFTSGRTNEQYF
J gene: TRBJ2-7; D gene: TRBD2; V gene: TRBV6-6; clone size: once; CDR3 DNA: TGTGCCAGCAGTCAGACTAGCGGGAGTGACTACGAGCAGTACTTC; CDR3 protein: CASSQTSGSDYEQYF
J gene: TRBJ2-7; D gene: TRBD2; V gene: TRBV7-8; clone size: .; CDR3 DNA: TGTGCCAGTGGATCGGGCGGGAGCTCCTACGAGCAGTACTTC; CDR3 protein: CASGSGGSSYEQYF
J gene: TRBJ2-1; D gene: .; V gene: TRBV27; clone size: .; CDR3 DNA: TGTGCCAGCAGTTTGGCCGGACCTAGATTCAATGAGCAGTTCTTC; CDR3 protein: CASSLAGPRFNEQFF
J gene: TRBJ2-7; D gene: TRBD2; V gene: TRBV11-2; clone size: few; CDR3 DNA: TGTGCCAGCAGCTTACTAGCGGGAGGGTACCACGAGCAGTACTTC; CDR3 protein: CASSLLAGGYHEQYF
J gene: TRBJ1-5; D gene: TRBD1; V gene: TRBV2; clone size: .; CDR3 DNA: TGTGCCAGCAGTGCGGACAGGGGATGGCAGCCCCAGCATTTT; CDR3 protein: CASSADRGWQPQHF
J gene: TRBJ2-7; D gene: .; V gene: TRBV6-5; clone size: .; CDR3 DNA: TGTGCCAGCAGTTACGGCATACAATACGAGCAGTACTTC; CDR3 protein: CASSYGIQYEQYF
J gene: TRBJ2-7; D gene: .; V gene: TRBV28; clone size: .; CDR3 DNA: TGTGCCAGCACCTTCATGGGGGGAGAGGGCGAGCAGTACTTC; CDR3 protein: CASTFMGGEGEQYF
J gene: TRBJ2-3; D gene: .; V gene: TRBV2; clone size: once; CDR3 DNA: TGTGCCAGCAGTGAGGGAACCACGACGGGAGATACGCAGTATTTT; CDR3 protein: CASSEGTTTGDTQYF
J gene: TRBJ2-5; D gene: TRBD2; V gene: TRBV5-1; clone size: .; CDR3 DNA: TGCGCCAGCAGCGCTCGGACTAGCGGGATCACCGGGGGAGAGACCCAGTACTTC; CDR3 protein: CASSARTSGITGGETQYF
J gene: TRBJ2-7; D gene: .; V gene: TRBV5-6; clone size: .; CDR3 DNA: TGTGCCAGCAGCTTGGGAGGGAACGGGTACGAGCAGTACTTC; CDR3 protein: CASSLGGNGYEQYF
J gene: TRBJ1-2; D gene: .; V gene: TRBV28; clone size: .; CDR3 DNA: TGTGCCAGCAGTCCTACGACAGGAGCCAACTATGGCTACACCTTC; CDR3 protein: CASSPTTGANYGYTF
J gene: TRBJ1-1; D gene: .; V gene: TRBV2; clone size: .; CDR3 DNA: TGTGCCAGCAGTGATTCAGGACAGCCGAACCCTGAAGCTTTCTTT; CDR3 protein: CASSDSGQPNPEAFF
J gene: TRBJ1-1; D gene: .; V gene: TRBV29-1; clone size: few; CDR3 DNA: TGCAGCGTACAGGGAGGGAGGACTGAAGCTTTCTTT; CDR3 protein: CSVQGGRTEAFF
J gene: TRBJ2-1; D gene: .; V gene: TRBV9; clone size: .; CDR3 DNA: TGTGCCAGCAGCTCCACACGGGCTAGCGAGCCTTGGGAGCAGTTCTTC; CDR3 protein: CASSSTRASEPWEQFF
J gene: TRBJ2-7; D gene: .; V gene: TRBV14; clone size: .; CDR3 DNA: TGTGCCAGCAGCCAAGATTTCACCCCAAGACCCTACGAGCAGTACTTC; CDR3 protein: CASSQDFTPRPYEQYF
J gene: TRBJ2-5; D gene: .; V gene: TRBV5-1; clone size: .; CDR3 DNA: TGCGCCAGCAGCCAACCCAGGGGAACGGGAGAGACCCAGTACTTC; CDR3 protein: CASSQPRGTGETQYF
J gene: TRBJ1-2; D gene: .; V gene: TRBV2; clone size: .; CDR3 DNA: TGTGCCAGCAGCTCGGGAGGAGATGGGTATGGCTACACCTTC; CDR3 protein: CASSSGGDGYGYTF
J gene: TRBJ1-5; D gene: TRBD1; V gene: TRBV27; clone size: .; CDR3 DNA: TGTGCCAGCAGTCCCATACTTAACAGGGGAGTGGGTCAGCCCCAGCATTTT; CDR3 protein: CASSPILNRGVGQPQHF
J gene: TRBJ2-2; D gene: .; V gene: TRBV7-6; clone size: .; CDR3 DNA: TGTGCCAGCAGCTTACGCGTGACAGACACGAACACCGGGGAGCTGTTTTTT; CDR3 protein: CASSLRVTDTNTGELFF
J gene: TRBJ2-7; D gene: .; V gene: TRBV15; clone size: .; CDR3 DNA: TGTGCCACCAGCAGACGGGAGTTTTCCTCCTACGAGCAGTACTTC; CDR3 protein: CATSRREFSSYEQYF
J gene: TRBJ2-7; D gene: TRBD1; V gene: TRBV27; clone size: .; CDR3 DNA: TGTGCCAGCAGTCCGGGGACAGGGGGATCCTACGAGCAGTACTTC; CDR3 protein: CASSPGTGGSYEQYF
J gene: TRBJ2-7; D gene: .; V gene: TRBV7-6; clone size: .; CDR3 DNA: TGTGCCAGCAGCCCGACGCAGGGATACGAGCAGTACTTC; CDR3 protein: CASSPTQGYEQYF
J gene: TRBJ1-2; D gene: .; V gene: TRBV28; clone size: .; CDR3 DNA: TGTGCCAGCAGTGAGGGGGACTATGGCTACACCTTC; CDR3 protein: CASSEGDYGYTF
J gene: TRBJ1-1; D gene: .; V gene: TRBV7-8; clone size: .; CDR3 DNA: TGTGCCAGCAGCTTAAGGTGGACTGAAGCTTTCTTT; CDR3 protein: CASSLRWTEAFF
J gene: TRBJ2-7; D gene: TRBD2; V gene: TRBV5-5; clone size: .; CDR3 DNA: TGTGCCAGCAGCTTGTTCTACCACCCGGGACTAGCGACCGCCTACGAGCAGTACTTC; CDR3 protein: CASSLFYHPGLATAYEQYF
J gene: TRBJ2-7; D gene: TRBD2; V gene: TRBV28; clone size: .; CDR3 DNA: TGTGCCAGCAGTAGACTAGCGGGACCTCGGGAGCAGTACTTC; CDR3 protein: CASSRLAGPREQYF
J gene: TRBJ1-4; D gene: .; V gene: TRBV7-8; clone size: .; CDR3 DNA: TGTGCCAGCAGCTTAGGGACTGTCGGGGGACTGTTTTTT; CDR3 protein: CASSLGTVGGLFF
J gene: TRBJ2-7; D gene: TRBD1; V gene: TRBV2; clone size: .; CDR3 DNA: TGTGCCAGCAGTGGACAGGGAGTTCCCTACGAGCAGTACTTC; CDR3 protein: CASSGQGVPYEQYF
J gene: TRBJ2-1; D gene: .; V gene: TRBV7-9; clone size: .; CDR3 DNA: TGTGCCAGCACCTCCCGGGGCACACACAATGAGCAGTTCTTC; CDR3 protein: CASTSRGTHNEQFF
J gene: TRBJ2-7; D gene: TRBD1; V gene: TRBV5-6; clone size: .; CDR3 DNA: TGTGCCAGCTCCCCGGGACAGTCGGTTTACGAGCAGTACTTC; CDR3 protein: CASSPGQSVYEQYF
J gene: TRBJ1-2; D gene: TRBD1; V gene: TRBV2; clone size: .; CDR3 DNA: TGTGCCAGCACCGACAGGGGGCGAAGTGGCTACACCTTC; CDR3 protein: CASTDRGRSGYTF